The 11 T cell receptor beta chains below were found in one sample sequenced in a study of blood T cell repertoires in COVID-19. The table came from immunoSEQ multiplex PCR; TCRdb's copy has only in-frame clones and leaves some out. The table has over 90,000 clones, around nine tenths seen once; the top ten hold 3% to 3.5%. Sequencing was performed on peripheral blood. The receptors were sampled from a human donor in a cohort sampled during active COVID-19.

The rearrangement uses TRBV5-1 and TRBJ1-4; D unclear. Germline-derived CDR1 and CDR2 are SGHRS and YFSETQ. The CDR3 covers 12 residues. The V and J ends lost 2 bases and 7 bases respectively, with 6 bases between them. CDR3 nucleotides: TGCGCCAGCAGCTTAAAAGCTGAAAAACTGTTTTTT. Translating gives CASSLKAEKLFF.

V usage is TRBV19 and J usage is TRBJ2-7; 7 bases match TRBD2. J gave up 0 bases and V 4 bases, and 6 bases lay outside the gene matches. CDR3 length: 15 amino acids. CDR1 and CDR2 (germline): LNHDA, SQIVND (reference sequence). The CDR3, as DNA: TGTGCCAGTAGTAAGACTAGCCTCAGCTCCTACGAGCAGTACTTC. This encodes CASSKTSLSSYEQYF.

The table lists this clone with many counts. The chain combines TRBV19 with TRBJ1-1; D is unresolved. Trimming cost V 5 bases and J 6 bases, with 16 bases left between them. This CDR3 is built from 14 residues. The germline gives CDR1 LNHDA, CDR2 SQIVND (reference sequence). The CDR3 sequence: CASSSSPRSSEAFF. As DNA, the CDR3 is TGTGCCAGTAGTTCGTCCCCCCGGAGCTCTGAAGCTTTCTTT.

This clone was counted a few times. For the CDR3, the DNA is TGTGCCAGCTCACCCGCGGGACAGGGAAGCAATCAGCCCCAGCATTTT. Its translation is CASSPAGQGSNQPQHF. The rearrangement joins TRBV18 to TRBJ1-5; TRBD1 matches 9 bases. The length of the CDR3 is 16 residues. Germline V gene sequence: CDR1 KGHSH, CDR2 LQKENI. Germline trimming cut 3 bases from V and 1 base from J; bases unmatched to any gene: 4.

This clone was recorded only once. Within the sample, other DNA sequences also encode this same CDR3. This chain connects TRBV6-5 to TRBJ2-7, with TRBD2 matching 8 bases. There are 14 residues in the CDR3. V dropped 3 bases and J dropped 5; count of bases not matched to a gene: 6. Germline V CDR1 and CDR2: MNHEY, SVGAGI. In DNA form, the CDR3 reads TGTGCCAGCAGTTATAGCGGGGCGGGCGACGAGCAGTACTTC. Translating gives CASSYSGAGDEQYF.

V is TRBV30 and J is TRBJ2-7, with 7 bases that match TRBD1. In germline, CDR1 is GTSNPN, CDR2 SVGIG (reference sequence). With V trimmed by 0 bases and J by 3 bases, 11 bases remained unmatched. This CDR3 is built from 16 residues. DNA for the CDR3: TGTGCCTGGAGTGTGGGGACAGTTTTATCCGGCTACGAGCAGTACTTC. It codes for CAWSVGTVLSGYEQYF.

J is TRBJ1-1 and V is TRBV27, with 9 bases matching TRBD1. Germline V gene sequence: CDR1 MNHEY, CDR2 SMNVEV (reference sequence). V lost 2 bases, J lost 3 bases, and 16 bases stayed unmatched. This CDR3 has 19 residues. This CDR3 is CASSLGPGTGRGGHTEAFF. The CDR3 DNA reads TGTGCCAGCAGTTTAGGGCCCGGGACAGGGAGAGGGGGGCACACTGAAGCTTTCTTT.

This clone was seen just once. This chain joins TRBV29-1 and TRBJ2-7, with D perhaps TRBD2 (6 bases). The CDR3 totals 13 residues. Germline lookup yields CDR1 SQVTM and CDR2 ANQGSEA. Trimming stripped 6 bases from V and 2 bases from J, with 14 bases between. The chain's CDR3 is CSVTRDLAYEQYF. The CDR3 nucleotides read TGCAGCGTCACCCGGGACTTGGCCTACGAGCAGTACTTC.

This chain connects TRBV9 to TRBJ2-1, with a tentative D call TRBD2 (6 bases). The germline gives CDR1 SGDLS, CDR2 YYNGEE. CDR3 length equals 13 residues. Trimming cost V 4 bases and J 4 bases, with 9 bases left between them. Here the CDR3 reads CASSNSGYNEQFF. The DNA for the CDR3 is TGTGCCAGCAGCAATAGCGGATACAATGAGCAGTTCTTC.

V and J are TRBV6-5 and TRBJ1-6, with TRBD1 as a possible D gene (5 bases). CDR1 is MNHEY, CDR2 SVGAGI, per germline. With 7 bases removed from V and 6 bases from J, the gap between germline ends came to 13 bases. The CDR3 consists of 14 residues. The CDR3 region has the DNA TGTGCCAGCAACGGAGGGGCCGTTAATTCACCCCTCCACTTT. Translated: CASNGGAVNSPLHF.

The rearrangement joins TRBV19 to TRBJ1-2; TRBD1 might be the D (6 bases). This CDR3 is 13 amino acids long. The V gene's germline CDR1 is LNHDA and CDR2 SQIVND (reference sequence). Trimming took off 2 bases at V and 6 bases at J, with 10 bases between the two ends. The CDR3 protein is CASSIFQGNGYTF. The CDR3 DNA reads TGTGCCAGTAGTATATTTCAGGGGAATGGCTACACCTTC.